The rows below give T cell receptor beta chains drawn from one sample of a study of control samples from healthy donors and cancer patients. Libraries were prepared by immunoSEQ multiplex PCR; TCRdb keeps only in-frame clonotypes and omits some of them. Among a few hundred thousand clones, 75% to 95% were seen once, and the ten largest hold 5% to 8%. Sequencing was carried out using PBMCs. The receptors were sampled from a man aged 35 to 55 with head and neck cancer. Both conserved end residues are part of each CDR3. The D gene is left open where the match is weak.

J gene: TRBJ1-4; D gene: TRBD1; V gene: TRBV5-1; CDR3 protein: CASSFSGGNYEKLFF
J gene: TRBJ1-6; D gene: .; V gene: TRBV30; CDR3 protein: CAWGYRYNSPLHF
J gene: TRBJ1-2; D gene: .; V gene: TRBV5-4; CDR3 protein: CASSLFSDGYTF
J gene: TRBJ2-1; D gene: .; V gene: TRBV7-9; CDR3 protein: CASSPGGGGSYNEQFF
J gene: TRBJ2-5; D gene: .; V gene: TRBV11-2; CDR3 protein: CASLTSGFGATETQYF
J gene: TRBJ1-5; D gene: .; V gene: TRBV10-2; CDR3 protein: CASSLGGGQPQHF
J gene: TRBJ1-5; D gene: TRBD1; V gene: TRBV6-1; CDR3 protein: CASSEQTGGGQPQHF
J gene: TRBJ2-7; D gene: .; V gene: TRBV29-1; CDR3 protein: CSARTAHDEQYF
J gene: TRBJ2-1; D gene: TRBD2; V gene: TRBV27; CDR3 protein: CASTFSGVYNEQFF
J gene: TRBJ1-3; D gene: .; V gene: TRBV6-6; CDR3 protein: CASTGVPPGNTIYF
J gene: TRBJ2-3; D gene: TRBD2; V gene: TRBV7-3; CDR3 protein: CASSRDYTDTQYF
J gene: TRBJ2-3; D gene: TRBD1; V gene: TRBV9; CDR3 protein: CASSVEGGPTDTQYF
J gene: TRBJ1-6; D gene: .; V gene: TRBV6-5; CDR3 protein: CASSYEGYSPLHF
J gene: TRBJ2-3; D gene: TRBD1; V gene: TRBV4-3; CDR3 protein: CASSHGQGATDTQYF
J gene: TRBJ2-1; D gene: .; V gene: TRBV5-1; CDR3 protein: CASSLAVSSYNEQFF
J gene: TRBJ2-7; D gene: .; V gene: TRBV28; CDR3 protein: CASSSGIAVSYEQYF
J gene: TRBJ2-1; D gene: TRBD1; V gene: TRBV5-4; CDR3 protein: CASSSTGADEQFF
J gene: TRBJ2-7; D gene: .; V gene: TRBV13; CDR3 protein: CASSFRGGYYEQYF
J gene: TRBJ1-1; D gene: .; V gene: TRBV2; CDR3 protein: CASSERALMNTEAFF
J gene: TRBJ2-3; D gene: .; V gene: TRBV7-3; CDR3 protein: CASSAGAPKDTQYF
J gene: TRBJ2-5; D gene: .; V gene: TRBV24-1; CDR3 protein: CATSDLVLGAETQYF
J gene: TRBJ2-5; D gene: .; V gene: TRBV27; CDR3 protein: CASRRGGQETQYF
J gene: TRBJ1-4; D gene: .; V gene: TRBV9; CDR3 protein: CASSVASRAGEKLFF
J gene: TRBJ1-4; D gene: .; V gene: TRBV4-2; CDR3 protein: CASSQGAGDEKLFF
J gene: TRBJ1-6; D gene: .; V gene: TRBV7-6; CDR3 protein: CASSLGDGSPLHF
J gene: TRBJ1-1; D gene: .; V gene: TRBV19; CDR3 protein: CASSPLRGNTEAFF
J gene: TRBJ2-7; D gene: TRBD1; V gene: TRBV5-6; CDR3 protein: CASSYRGDYEQYF
J gene: TRBJ1-1; D gene: .; V gene: TRBV25-1; CDR3 protein: CASSDPGFRGVTEAFF
J gene: TRBJ1-1; D gene: .; V gene: TRBV4-2; CDR3 protein: CASSQPGQRNTEAFF
J gene: TRBJ2-7; D gene: .; V gene: TRBV30; CDR3 protein: CAWSLDYEQYF
J gene: TRBJ1-5; D gene: .; V gene: TRBV5-1; CDR3 protein: CASSSFGESNQPQHF
J gene: TRBJ2-1; D gene: TRBD2; V gene: TRBV28; CDR3 protein: CASSTILAGNEQFF
J gene: TRBJ1-4; D gene: .; V gene: TRBV28; CDR3 protein: CASSNWSEKLFF
J gene: TRBJ1-1; D gene: .; V gene: TRBV11-2; CDR3 protein: CASSLAGKNTEAFF
J gene: TRBJ1-5; D gene: .; V gene: TRBV18; CDR3 protein: CASSFGLNSNQPQHF